Shown below are 8 T cell receptor beta chains from a single sample sequenced in a study of shared clonotypes between healthy human individuals. Clones were read by immunoSEQ multiplex PCR, and TCRdb kept only the in-frame ones, dropping some. The top ten hold around 0.38% of the sample, which has fewer than 3 million clones, about nine tenths seen once. The sample taken for sequencing was naive CD4+ T cells from PBMCs. Subset: CD45RA+ positively selected. These receptors were collected from a man younger than 30 in good health. Some clones in this sample may be carry-over from other donors' samples.

The chain uses TRBV5-4 and TRBJ2-7, with a tentative D call TRBD2 (5 bases). The germline V and J ends were trimmed by 0 bases and 1 base, with 14 bases remaining between them. Germline CDR1 is SGHNT and CDR2 is YYREEE (reference sequence). The CDR3 length is 16 residues. Here the CDR3 reads CASSLGLAGPSYEQYF. The CDR3 region has the DNA TGTGCCAGCAGCTTGGGTTTGGCGGGTCCTTCCTACGAGCAGTACTTC.

The V gene is TRBV15, the J gene TRBJ1-5, with unresolved D. This CDR3 is built from 15 residues. Germline V lookup: CDR1 LNHNV, CDR2 YYDKDF (reference sequence). V was pared by 0 bases and J by 6 bases, with 12 bases between. CDR3 residues: CATSRDKGTGQPQHF. The CDR3 DNA sequence: TGTGCCACCAGCAGAGATAAAGGAACTGGTCAGCCCCAGCATTTT.

V and J are TRBV28 and TRBJ1-5; D not resolved. Per germline, CDR1 MDHEN and CDR2 SYDVKM. The CDR3 loop spans 12 amino acids. Trimming removed 5 bases at V and 4 bases at J, with 6 bases between. This chain's CDR3 is CASSAINQPQHF. DNA of the CDR3: TGTGCCAGCAGTGCCATAAATCAGCCCCAGCATTTT.

Details on this clone: Other nucleotide sequences in the sample specify the same CDR3. The J gene is TRBJ2-7, the V gene TRBV29-1; the D gene is possibly TRBD2 (6 bases). The V end lost 3 bases, the J end lost 4 bases, and 10 bases lay between the germline ends. The CDR3 runs to 12 residues. Germline-derived CDR1 and CDR2 are SQVTM and ANQGSEA. In DNA form, the CDR3 reads TGCAGCGTTGAGGACCGGGGGTACGAGCAGTACTTC. Protein: CSVEDRGYEQYF.

This clone has just a few counts. The chain uses TRBV29-1 and TRBJ1-1, with 8 bases matching TRBD1. The CDR3 contains 13 residues. Per the germline V gene, CDR1 is SQVTM and CDR2 is ANQGSEA. V lost 6 bases and J lost 0; bases outside the gene matches: 3. This CDR3 reads CSVTGVLNTEAFF. DNA of the CDR3: TGCAGCGTGACAGGGGTGTTGAACACTGAAGCTTTCTTT.

The chain couples TRBV28 to TRBJ1-5; perhaps TRBD1 as D (6 bases). Between the trimmed V and J ends, which lost 3 bases and 3 bases, there was a span of 9 bases. The germline V gene encodes CDR1 MDHEN and CDR2 SYDVKM. The CDR3 length is 14 residues. The CDR3, as DNA: TGTGCCAGCAGTTTGACAGGAGACAATCAGCCCCAGCATTTT. Translating gives CASSLTGDNQPQHF.

For this clone: Other DNA sequences from this sample encode an identical CDR3 as well. The V and J genes are TRBV7-2 and TRBJ1-4, with 9 bases that match TRBD1. CDR3 size: 14 residues. V trimming: 4 bases; J trimming: 8 bases; junction bases outside the gene matches: 5. Germline CDR1 SGHTA, CDR2 FQGNSA. The CDR3 nucleotides read TGTGCCAGCAGCTCACGACAGGGGGGCGAAAAACTGTTTTTT. It specifies CASSSRQGGEKLFF.

V gene TRBV7-6 combines with J gene TRBJ2-5, with D possibly matching TRBD2 (5 bases). Trimming stripped 6 bases from V and 5 bases from J, with 22 bases between. This CDR3 has 16 residues. Germline lookup yields CDR1 SGHVS and CDR2 FNYEAQ. CDR3 bases: TGTGCCAGCAGTTCGCAATTCGAACGTCGGAGGGAGACCCAGTACTTC. As protein: CASSSQFERRRETQYF.